The clone carrying this TCR beta chain came up many times. These data belong to a study of identical twins. TCRdb re-called the 5' RACE reads with MiXCR, one entry per CDR3 protein. The sample shows hundreds of thousands of distinct CDR3 sequences, approximately 6% of them seen only once. The CDR3 length is 17 residues. Germline CDR1 DFQATT, CDR2 SNEGSKA (reference sequence). Trimming stripped 4 bases from V and 1 base from J, with 20 bases between. The TCR originated in a man between 18 and 35 years old in good health. The material sequenced was naive T cells sorted from blood. The V call is TRBV20-1, the J call TRBJ1-3; D gene uncertain. CDR3 amino acids: CSAILIRLGLSGNTIYF. The CDR3 nucleotides read TGCAGTGCTATCCTAATCCGACTGGGTCTATCTGGAAACACCATATATTTT.